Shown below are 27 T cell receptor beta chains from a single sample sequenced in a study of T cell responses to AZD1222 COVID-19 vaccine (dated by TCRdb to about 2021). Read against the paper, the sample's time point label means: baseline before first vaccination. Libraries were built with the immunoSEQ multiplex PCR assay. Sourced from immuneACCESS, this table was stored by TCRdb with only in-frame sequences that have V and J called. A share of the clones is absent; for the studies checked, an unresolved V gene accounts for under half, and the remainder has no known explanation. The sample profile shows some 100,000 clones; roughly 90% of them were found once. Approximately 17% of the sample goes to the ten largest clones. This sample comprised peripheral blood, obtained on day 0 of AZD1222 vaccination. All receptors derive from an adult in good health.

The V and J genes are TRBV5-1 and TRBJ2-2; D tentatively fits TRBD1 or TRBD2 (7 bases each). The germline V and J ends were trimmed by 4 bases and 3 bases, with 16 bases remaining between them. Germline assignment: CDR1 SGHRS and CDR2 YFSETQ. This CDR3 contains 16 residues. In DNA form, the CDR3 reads TGCGCCAGCAGCCCCAGGGGGAGGGGAGACACCGGGGAGCTGTTTTTT. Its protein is CASSPRGRGDTGELFF.

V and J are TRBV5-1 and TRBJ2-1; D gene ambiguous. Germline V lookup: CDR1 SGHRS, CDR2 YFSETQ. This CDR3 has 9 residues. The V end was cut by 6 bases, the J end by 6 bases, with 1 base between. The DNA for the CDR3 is TGCGCCAGCACCAATGAGCAGTTCTTC. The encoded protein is CASTNEQFF.

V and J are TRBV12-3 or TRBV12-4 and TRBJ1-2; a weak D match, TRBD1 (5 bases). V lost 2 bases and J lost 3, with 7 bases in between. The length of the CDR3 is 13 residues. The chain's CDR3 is CASSLLTDYGYTF. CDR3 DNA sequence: TGTGCCAGCAGTTTATTGACAGACTATGGCTACACCTTC.

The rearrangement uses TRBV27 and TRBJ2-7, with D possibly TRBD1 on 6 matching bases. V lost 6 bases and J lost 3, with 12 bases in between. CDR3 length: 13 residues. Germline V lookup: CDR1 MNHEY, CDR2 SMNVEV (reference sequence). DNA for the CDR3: TGTGCCAGCAGACCCACAGGGATCTACGAGCAGTACGTC. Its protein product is CASRPTGIYEQYV.

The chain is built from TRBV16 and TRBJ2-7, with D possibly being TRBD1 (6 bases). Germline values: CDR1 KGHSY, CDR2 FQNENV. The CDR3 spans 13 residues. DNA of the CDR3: TGTGCCAGCAGCCGGTCGACAGTAAGGGGGAGAAAGGTC. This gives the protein CASSRSTVRGRKV.

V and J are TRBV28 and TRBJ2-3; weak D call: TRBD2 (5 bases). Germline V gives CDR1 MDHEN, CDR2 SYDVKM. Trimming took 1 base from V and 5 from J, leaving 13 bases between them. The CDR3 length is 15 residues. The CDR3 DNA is TGTGCCAGCAGTTTATTCTCGTTAGGAGGAGATACGCAGTATTTT. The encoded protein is CASSLFSLGGDTQYF.

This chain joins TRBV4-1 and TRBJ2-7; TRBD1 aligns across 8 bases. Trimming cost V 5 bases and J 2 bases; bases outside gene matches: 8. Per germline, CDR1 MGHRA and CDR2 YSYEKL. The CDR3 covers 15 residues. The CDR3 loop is CASSIQGVPTYEQYF. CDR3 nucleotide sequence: TGCGCCAGCAGCATACAGGGGGTCCCCACCTACGAGCAGTACTTC.

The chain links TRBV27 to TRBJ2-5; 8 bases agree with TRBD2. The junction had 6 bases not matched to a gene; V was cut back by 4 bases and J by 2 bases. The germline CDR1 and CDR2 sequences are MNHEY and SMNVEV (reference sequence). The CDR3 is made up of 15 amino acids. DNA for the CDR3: TGTGCCAGCAGTTCCTGGCGGGGGGCGCAAGAGACCCAGTACTTC. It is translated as CASSSWRGAQETQYF.

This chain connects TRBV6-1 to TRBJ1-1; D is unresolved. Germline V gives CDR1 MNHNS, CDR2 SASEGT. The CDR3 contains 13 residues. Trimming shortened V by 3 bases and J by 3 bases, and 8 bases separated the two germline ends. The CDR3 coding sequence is TGTGCCAGCAGTGAGGGGAGGGACACTGAAGCTTTCTTT. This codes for CASSEGRDTEAFF.

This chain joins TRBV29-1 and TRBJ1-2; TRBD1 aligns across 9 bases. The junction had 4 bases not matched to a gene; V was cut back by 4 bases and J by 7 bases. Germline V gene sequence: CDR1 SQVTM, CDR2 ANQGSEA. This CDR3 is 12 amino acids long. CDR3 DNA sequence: TGCAGCGTTGGACAGGGGGAGAGTGGCTACACCTTC. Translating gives CSVGQGESGYTF.

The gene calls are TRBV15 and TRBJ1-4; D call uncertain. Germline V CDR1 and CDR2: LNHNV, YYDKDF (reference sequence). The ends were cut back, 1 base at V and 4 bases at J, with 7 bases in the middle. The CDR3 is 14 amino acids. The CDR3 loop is CATSRGGSNEKLFF. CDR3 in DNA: TGTGCCACCAGCAGAGGTGGCAGTAATGAAAAACTGTTTTTT.

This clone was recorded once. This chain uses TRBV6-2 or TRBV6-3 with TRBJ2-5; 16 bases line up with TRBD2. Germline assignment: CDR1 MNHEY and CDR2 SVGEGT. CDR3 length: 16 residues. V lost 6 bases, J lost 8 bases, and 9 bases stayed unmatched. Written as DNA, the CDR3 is TGTGCCAGCAGCCGGGGACTAGCGGGGGGGCCGGGAACCCAGTACTTC. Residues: CASSRGLAGGPGTQYF.

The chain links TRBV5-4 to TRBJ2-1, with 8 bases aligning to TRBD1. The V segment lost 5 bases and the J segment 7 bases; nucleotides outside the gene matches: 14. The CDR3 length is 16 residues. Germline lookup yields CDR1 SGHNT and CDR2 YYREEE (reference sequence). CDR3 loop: CASSPYTGGRWNEQFF. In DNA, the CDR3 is TGTGCCAGCAGTCCTTACACAGGGGGTCGTTGGAATGAGCAGTTCTTC.

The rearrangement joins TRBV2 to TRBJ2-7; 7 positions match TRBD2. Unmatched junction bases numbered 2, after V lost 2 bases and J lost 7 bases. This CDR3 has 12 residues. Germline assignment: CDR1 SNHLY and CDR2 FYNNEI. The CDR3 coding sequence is TGTGCCAGCAGTGAACGACTAGCAGAGCAGTACGTC. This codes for CASSERLAEQYV.

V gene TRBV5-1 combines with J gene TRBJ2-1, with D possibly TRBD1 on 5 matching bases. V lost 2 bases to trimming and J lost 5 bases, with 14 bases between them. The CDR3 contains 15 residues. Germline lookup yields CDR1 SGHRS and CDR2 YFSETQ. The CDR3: CASSLSPRTNNEQFF. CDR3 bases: TGCGCCAGCAGCTTATCACCACGGACAAACAATGAGCAGTTCTTC.

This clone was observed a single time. The CDR3 here is CASSLMGAGSSYNEQFF. The CDR3 DNA reads as TGCGCCAGCAGCTTGATGGGAGCGGGGAGCTCCTACAATGAGCAGTTCTTC. This rearrangement joins TRBV5-1 to TRBJ2-1, with 7 nucleotides matching TRBD2. Germline loops: CDR1 SGHRS, CDR2 YFSETQ. The CDR3 sequence is 17 residues long. After removal of 1 base from V and 0 bases from J, the junction contained 7 bases not matched to a gene.

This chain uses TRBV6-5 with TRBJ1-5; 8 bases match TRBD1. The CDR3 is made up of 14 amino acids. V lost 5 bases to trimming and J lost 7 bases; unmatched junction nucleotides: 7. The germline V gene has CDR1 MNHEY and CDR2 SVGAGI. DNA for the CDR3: TGTGCCAGCAGTCCGGTCCAGGGGGCCCAGCCCCAGCATTTT. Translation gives CASSPVQGAQPQHF.

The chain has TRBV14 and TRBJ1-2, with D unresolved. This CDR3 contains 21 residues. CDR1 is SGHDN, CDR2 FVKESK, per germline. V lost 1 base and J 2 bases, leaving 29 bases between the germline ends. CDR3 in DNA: TGTGCCAGCAGCCAAGGTCTCCCCCCCTCGCGTGAGGGCTTTCCCAACTATGGCTACACCTTC. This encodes CASSQGLPPSREGFPNYGYTF.

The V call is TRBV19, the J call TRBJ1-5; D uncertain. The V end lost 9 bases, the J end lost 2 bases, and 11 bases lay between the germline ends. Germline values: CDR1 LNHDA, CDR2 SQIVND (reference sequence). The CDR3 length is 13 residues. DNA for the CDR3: TGTGCCAGCCGGGCCGTCGGCAATCAGCCCCAGCATTTT. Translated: CASRAVGNQPQHF.

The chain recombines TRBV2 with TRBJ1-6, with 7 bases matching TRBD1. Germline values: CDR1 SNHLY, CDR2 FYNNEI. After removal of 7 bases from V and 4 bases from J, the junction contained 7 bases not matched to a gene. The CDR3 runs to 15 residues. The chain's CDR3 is CASTLGQLYNSPLHF. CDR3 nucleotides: TGTGCCAGCACCTTGGGACAGCTATATAATTCACCCCTCCACTTT.

CDR3 coding DNA: TGTGCCACCAGTGATTCCCGGGCTCCGGGGGAGACCCAGTACTTC. This translates into CATSDSRAPGETQYF. V gene TRBV24-1 combines with J gene TRBJ2-5, with a tentative D call TRBD2 (5 bases). V was cut by 2 bases and J by 5 bases, with 14 bases left in between. Germline CDR1 reads KGHDR; CDR2 reads SFDVKD. The CDR3 has 15 amino acids.

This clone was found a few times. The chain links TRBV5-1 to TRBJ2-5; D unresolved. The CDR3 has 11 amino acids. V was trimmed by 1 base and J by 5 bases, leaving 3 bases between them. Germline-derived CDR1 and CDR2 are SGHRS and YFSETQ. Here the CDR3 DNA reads TGCGCCAGCAGCTTGAAGGAGACCCAGTACTTC. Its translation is CASSLKETQYF.

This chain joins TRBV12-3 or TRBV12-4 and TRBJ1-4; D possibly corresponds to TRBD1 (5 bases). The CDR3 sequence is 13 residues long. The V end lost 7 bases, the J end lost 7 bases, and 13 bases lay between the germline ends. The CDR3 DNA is TGTGCCAGCACTAGACAGTCCAGTGAAAAACTGTTTTTT. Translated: CASTRQSSEKLFF.

This CDR3 reads CASSVEAGVFQNIQYF. The DNA for the CDR3 is TGTGCCAGCAGCGTAGAGGCGGGAGTTTTCCAAAACATTCAGTACTTC. V usage is TRBV9 and J usage is TRBJ2-4; 7 nucleotides match TRBD2. Trimming removed 0 bases from V and 5 bases from J; junction bases left unmatched: 8. This CDR3 contains 16 residues. In germline, CDR1 is SGDLS, CDR2 YYNGEE.

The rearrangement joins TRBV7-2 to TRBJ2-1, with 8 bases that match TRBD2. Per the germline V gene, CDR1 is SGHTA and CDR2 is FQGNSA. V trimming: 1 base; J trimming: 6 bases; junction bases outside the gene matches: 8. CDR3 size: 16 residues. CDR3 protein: CASSLVGAGGLNEQFF. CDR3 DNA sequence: TGTGCCAGCAGCTTAGTTGGCGCGGGGGGACTCAATGAGCAGTTCTTC.

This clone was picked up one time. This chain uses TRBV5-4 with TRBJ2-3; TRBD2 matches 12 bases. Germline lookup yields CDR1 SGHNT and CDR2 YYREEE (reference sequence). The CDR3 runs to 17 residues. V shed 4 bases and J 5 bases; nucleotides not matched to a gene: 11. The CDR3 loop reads CASSHGPGLAGLDTQYF. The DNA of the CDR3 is TGTGCCAGCAGCCACGGACCGGGACTAGCGGGCTTAGATACGCAGTATTTT.

The DNA of the CDR3 is TGCAGCGTTGAAATGGGGATTTCCATGAACACTGAAGCTTTCTTT. This sequence encodes CSVEMGISMNTEAFF. This chain joins TRBV29-1 and TRBJ1-1; D remains ambiguous. The V gene's germline CDR1 is SQVTM and CDR2 ANQGSEA. This CDR3 contains 15 residues. The V end was cut by 2 bases, the J end by 0 bases, with 13 bases between.